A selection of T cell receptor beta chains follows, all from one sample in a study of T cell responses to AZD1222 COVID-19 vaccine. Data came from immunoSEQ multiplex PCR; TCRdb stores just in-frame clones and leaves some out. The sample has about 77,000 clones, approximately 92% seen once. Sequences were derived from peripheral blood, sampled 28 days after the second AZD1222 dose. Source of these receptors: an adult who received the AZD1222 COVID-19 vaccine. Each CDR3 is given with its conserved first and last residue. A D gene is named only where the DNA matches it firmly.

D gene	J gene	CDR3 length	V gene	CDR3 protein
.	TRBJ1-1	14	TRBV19	CASSSVGRNTEAFF
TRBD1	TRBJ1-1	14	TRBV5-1	CASSPLTGGREAFF
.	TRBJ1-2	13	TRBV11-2	CASSPDNHYGYTF
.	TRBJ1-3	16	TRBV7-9	CASSLNSIRSGNTIYF
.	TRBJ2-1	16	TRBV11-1	CASSFTGGVSYNEQFF
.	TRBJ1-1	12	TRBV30	CACSNSDTEAFF
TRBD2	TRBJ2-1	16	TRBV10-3	CAIRQRGTSGDNEQFF
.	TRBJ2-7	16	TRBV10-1	CASSDSAGSSSYEQYF
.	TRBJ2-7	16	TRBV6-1	CASSEVIRQQTYEQYF
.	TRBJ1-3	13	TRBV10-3	CAIMGSTGNTIYF
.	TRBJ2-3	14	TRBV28	CASSPPGLHDTQYF
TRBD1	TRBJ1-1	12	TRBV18	CASSLQGTEAFF
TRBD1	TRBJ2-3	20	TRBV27	CASSPLMASPGQTRTDTQYF
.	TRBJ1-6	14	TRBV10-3	CAIRNREADSPLHF
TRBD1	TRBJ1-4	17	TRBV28	CASSLPGTGGTGEKLFF
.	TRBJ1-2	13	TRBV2	CASSQGQNYGYTF